One and the same sample provided the 27 T cell receptor beta chains below, sequenced in a study of tumor-infiltrating lymphocytes in primary liver carcinoma (dated by TCRdb to about 2017). Sequencer: Illumina HiSeq 2500. Starting from approximately 500 ng total RNA, TCRbeta-specific cDNA was produced by reverse transcription with a constant-region primer and ProtoScript II reverse transcriptase. Construction of the TCRbeta libraries relied on three nested rounds of multiplex PCR, following a slightly modified ARM-PCR procedure. Each of the first two PCR rounds ran for about 10 cycles using multiplex TRBV1-TRBV30 forward primers together with a Cbeta reverse primer. Using fastp trimming at Q25 and MiXCR clonotype assembly, TCRdb reanalyzed the public sequencing data and kept in-frame beta chains. Every CDR3 protein is listed once, alongside the most common genes and DNA of its rows. This sample is represented by some 95,000 distinct CDR3 sequences; about 73% of them were singletons. Jointly, the top ten make up more than 25% of the sample.

Without any cell sorting, total RNA and DNA were extracted together from about 20-30 mg of bulk tissue using the AllPrep DNA/RNA mini kit. The sample taken for sequencing was tumor-adjacent normal liver tissue. The receptors stem from a middle-aged man with primary liver carcinoma and hepatitis B virus infection.

This clonotype was found once. The genes are TRBV11-2 and TRBJ1-4, with TRBD1 as a possible D gene (5 bases). Trimming stripped 10 bases from V and 5 bases from J, with 17 bases between. The germline V gene has CDR1 SGHAT and CDR2 FQNNGV. The CDR3 totals 14 residues. The CDR3 coding sequence is TGTGCCAACGCGTGCGGGGCCCTAAATGAAAAACTGTTTTTT. This gives the protein CANACGALNEKLFF.

This clonotype was counted at least ten times. The V gene is TRBV4-1, the J gene TRBJ2-1; 8 positions agree with TRBD2. The CDR3 runs 18 residues. Looked up from germline, CDR1 is MGHRA and CDR2 is YSYEKL. The V gene end was trimmed by 4 bases and the J gene end by 7 bases; junction bases not matched to a gene: 18. CDR3 region: CASSLGLISGAEGNEQFF. The DNA for the CDR3 is TGCGCCAGCAGCCTAGGATTGATTAGCGGGGCGGAGGGAAATGAGCAGTTCTTC.

Regarding this clonotype: One base away lies a much larger clone, so this may be a sequencing read error. The V call is TRBV28, the J call TRBJ2-2; 7 bases align to TRBD2. The CDR3 extends over 15 amino acids. The V gene end was trimmed by 6 bases and the J gene end by 5 bases; junction bases not matched to a gene: 9. CDR1 is MDHEN and CDR2 is SYDVKM in the germline V gene. CDR3 sequence: CASRGTGGRTGELFF. The CDR3 nucleotides are TGTGCCAGCAGGGGAACGGGAGGTCGGACCGGGGAGCTGTTTTTT. Full variable domain (missing parts from reference TRBV28 and TRBJ2-2): DVKVTQSSRYLVKRTGEKVFLECVQDMDHENMFWYRQDPGLGLRLIYFSYDVKMKEKGDIPEGYSVSREKKERFSLILESASTNQTSMYLCASRGTGGRTGELFFGEGSRLTVL.

The rearrangement joins TRBV11-1 to TRBJ2-7; D perhaps matches TRBD1 (6 bases). CDR3 length: 13 residues. Per germline, CDR1 SGHAT and CDR2 FQDESV (reference sequence). Trimming shortened V by 5 bases and J by 5 bases, and 13 bases separated the two germline ends. CDR3 nucleotide sequence: TGTGCCAGCAGCCGTCAGGGGCTTAACGAGCAGTACTTC. Translating it yields CASSRQGLNEQYF.

In the case of this clonotype: A junction boundary mismatches the germline segment, possibly from a read error. The V gene is TRBV11-2, the J gene TRBJ2-3; D call uncertain. CDR1 and CDR2 from the germline V gene are SGHAT and FQNNGV. The CDR3 loop spans 16 amino acids. The CDR3 nucleotides are TGTGCCACCAGCTTAGGATCCAGGCCCGGCACAGATACGCAGTTTTTT. Translation: CATSLGSRPGTDTQFF.

Notes on this clonotype: This could be a read error, since a much larger clone is one nucleotide away. V is TRBV10-3 and J is TRBJ1-5; no reliable D call. V was cut by 0 bases and J by 11 bases, with 11 bases left in between. CDR1 is ENHRY, CDR2 SYGVKD, per germline. This CDR3 comprises 13 residues. Here the CDR3 reads CAISESNRQSQHF. DNA for the CDR3: TGTGCCATCAGTGAGTCGAATAGGCAGTCCCAGCATTTT.

In the case of this clonotype: With a much larger clone just one base away, this may be a read error. This chain links TRBV12-5 with TRBJ1-1, with 9 bases matching TRBD1. This CDR3 is 19 amino acids long. The germline V gene has CDR1 LGHNT and CDR2 FRNRAP. Trimming cost V 2 bases and J 3 bases; bases outside gene matches: 16. The CDR3 DNA follows: TGTGCTAGTGGTTTGATAGTCGGGACAGGGTGGGGTGAGGACACTGAAGCTTTCTTT. Translating it yields CASGLIVGTGWGEDTEAFF.

On this clonotype: At one of its ends the junction is not consistent with the germline gene, which may arise from a read error. The chain is built from TRBV11-2 and TRBJ1-1, with D perhaps matching TRBD1 (5 bases). Germline CDR1 and CDR2: SGHAT and FQNNGV. This CDR3 spans 14 amino acids. The CDR3 DNA follows: TGTGCCGGCAGCTTAGCCCCAGGGTACACTGAAGCTTTCTTT. Translated: CAGSLAPGYTEAFF.

The rearrangement uses TRBV19 and TRBJ2-3; D might be TRBD2 (7 bases). Deletions cut 9 bases from V and 8 bases from J, with 27 bases between. There are 16 residues in the CDR3. The germline V gene has CDR1 LNHDA and CDR2 SQIVND (reference sequence). The CDR3: CASSDGRGRGSGTQYF. In nucleotides, the CDR3 is TGTGCCAGCTCCGATGGCCGGGGGCGCGGGAGTGGTACGCAGTATTTT. The full variable domain, rest sourced from reference TRBV19 and TRBJ2-3, is DGGITQSPKYLFRKEGQNVTLSCEQNLNHDAMYWYRQDPGQGLRLIYYSQIVNDFQKGDIAEGYSVSREKKESFPLTVTSAQKNPTAFYLCASSDGRGRGSGTQYFGPGTRLTVL.

To note about this clonotype: At one boundary the junction diverges from the germline segment, which might be a read error. The chain recombines TRBV4-2 with TRBJ2-7; 7 bases are a match to TRBD2. The CDR3 consists of 15 residues. Germline CDR1 reads LGHNA; CDR2 reads YNFKEQ. Here the CDR3 DNA reads TGTGCCAGCAGCCAAGATAACCCCCCGGGGGGAGAGCGGTACTTC. It specifies CASSQDNPPGGERYF.

This clonotype has only one observation. J is TRBJ2-2 and V is TRBV11-2; 12 bases line up with TRBD2. Germline CDR1 is SGHAT and CDR2 is FQNNGV. The ends lost 5 bases at V and 14 bases at J; junction bases unmatched: 24. There are 19 residues in the CDR3. CDR3 sequence reads: CASSPGGGLAGLNTEELFF. The CDR3 coding sequence is TGTGCCAGCAGCCCGGGAGGGGGACTAGCGGGTCTTAACACCGAGGAACTGTTTTTT.

This clonotype was recorded many times. The rearrangement links TRBV11-2 to TRBJ2-1; 7 nucleotides align to TRBD1. CDR1 SGHAT and CDR2 FQNNGV come from the germline V gene. V dropped 3 bases and J dropped 6; count of bases not matched to a gene: 8. This CDR3 spans 15 amino acids. CDR3 nucleotides: TGTGCCAGCAGCTTCGATGACAGGGATTTCAATGAGCAGTTCTTC. It encodes CASSFDDRDFNEQFF.

Points on this clonotype: No conserved phenylalanine or tryptophan is present at the end of the CDR3, so a read error is the likely explanation. The chain carries TRBV6-6 and TRBJ2-7; unclear D gene. The germline gives CDR1 MNHNY, CDR2 SVGAGI (reference sequence). Trimming cost V 9 bases and J 2 bases, with 17 bases left between them. The CDR3 has 14 residues. The CDR3 DNA reads TGTGCCAGTCGTGACGGATCCCTGACCTACGAGCAGTACATC. Protein: CASRDGSLTYEQYI.

CDR3 sequence (DNA): TGTGCCAGCAGCTCAGGAGGGGCGGGAGAATTCTGCAATGAGCAGTTCTTC. Its protein is CASSSGGAGEFCNEQFF. The chain is built from TRBV11-2 and TRBJ2-1, with 7 nucleotides matching TRBD2. The CDR3 length is 17 residues. The germline gives CDR1 SGHAT, CDR2 FQNNGV. V shed 4 bases and J 6 bases; nucleotides not matched to a gene: 15.

Comment on this clonotype: A much larger clone is a single base away; this may be a read error. The chain couples TRBV5-1 to TRBJ2-1; no firm D call. V lost 1 base, J lost 7 bases, and 15 bases lay in between. The CDR3 is 15 amino acids. Germline CDR1 SGHRS, CDR2 YFSETQ. CDR3 sequence (DNA): TGCGCCAGCAGCTTGCTGGGTATTCGGAGTAATGAGCAGTTCTTC. It translates to CASSLLGIRSNEQFF.

Concerning this clonotype itself: It may be a read error: a sequence one base away is much more abundant. This chain joins TRBV10-3 and TRBJ2-1; tentative D call: TRBD2 (5 bases). The CDR3 length is 19 residues. The ends were cut back, 0 bases at V and 0 bases at J, with 18 bases in the middle. The germline V gene encodes CDR1 ENHRY and CDR2 SYGVKD. CDR3 nucleotides: TGTGCCATCAGTGAGTCGCTGGGCAGGAGTCGGGGCTCCTACAATGAGCAGTTCTTC. This sequence encodes CAISESLGRSRGSYNEQFF.

As for this clonotype: This is likely a read error, given that the CDR3 carries no conserved phenylalanine or tryptophan at its end. The chain is built from TRBV5-5 and TRBJ2-2; D is tentatively TRBD1 or TRBD2 (5 bases each). This CDR3 contains 14 residues. Germline CDR1 SGHKS, CDR2 YYEKEE (reference sequence). V was trimmed by 3 bases and J by 6 bases, leaving 12 bases between them. CDR3 sequence: CASSSGPNAGELFI. Written as DNA, the CDR3 is TGTGCCAGCAGCTCGGGACCAAACGCCGGGGAGCTGTTTATT.

The rearrangement joins TRBV6-5 to TRBJ2-7, with 7 bases fitting TRBD2. The CDR3 extends over 12 amino acids. CDR1 is MNHEY and CDR2 is SVGAGI in the germline V gene. This chain's CDR3 is CTSTSDSYEQYF. For the CDR3, the DNA is TGTACTAGCACTAGCGACTCCTACGAGCAGTACTTC.

As to this clonotype: Since the CDR3 does not end with the conserved phenylalanine or tryptophan, this likely comes from a read error. V usage is TRBV11-2 and J usage is TRBJ2-1; D possibly uses TRBD1 or TRBD2 (5 bases each). This CDR3 is 12 amino acids long. Germline V gives CDR1 SGHAT, CDR2 FQNNGV. The CDR3 region is CVSSLGVREQFS. The CDR3 DNA sequence: TGTGTCAGCAGCTTGGGGGTACGCGAGCAGTTCTCC.

With respect to this clonotype: One end of the junction does not line up with germline, which may come from a read error. The rearrangement joins TRBV10-1 to TRBJ2-5; no firm D call. The CDR3 loop spans 14 amino acids. Germline values: CDR1 WNHNN, CDR2 SYGVQD (reference sequence). The CDR3: CASSVDSYQETQYF. The CDR3 coding sequence is TGCGCCAGCAGTGTCGATTCGTACCAAGAGACCCAATACTTC.

The V and J genes are TRBV7-9 and TRBJ2-7; the D call may be TRBD1 or TRBD2 (7 bases each). This CDR3 region has 15 residues. Trimming cost V 1 base and J 4 bases, with 14 bases left between them. From germline, CDR1 is SEHNR and CDR2 FQNEAQ (reference sequence). CDR3 nucleotide sequence: TGTGCCAGCAGCTTAGTGGCAGGGGGACTATACGAGCAGTACTTC. Amino acid sequence: CASSLVAGGLYEQYF.

Worth noting for this clonotype: At one end, the junction sequence differs from germline, possibly due to a read error. This chain connects TRBV11-2 to TRBJ2-2; tentatively, D is TRBD2 (6 bases). Germline V gene data show CDR1 as SGHAT and CDR2 as FQNNGV. The CDR3 consists of 16 residues. The CDR3 bases are TGTACCAGCAGCTTTACTCAGGGCCCCTACGGCGGGGAGCCGTTTTTT. Its protein product is CTSSFTQGPYGGEPFF.

As for this clonotype: Given the absence of the conserved phenylalanine or tryptophan at the CDR3 end, a read error is likely. V is TRBV11-2 and J is TRBJ2-7; D perhaps matches TRBD1 (6 bases). The V end lost 8 bases, the J end lost 0 bases, and 23 bases lay between the germline ends. The CDR3 is 17 residues long. Germline-derived CDR1 and CDR2 are SGHAT and FQNNGV. CDR3 in amino acids: CASGLDFGTPSSYEQYS. CDR3 DNA sequence: TGTGCCAGCGGTTTAGACTTCGGGACACCCAGCTCCTACGAGCAGTACTCC.

This clonotype was seen only a few times. The genes are TRBV19 and TRBJ2-5; the D gene is possibly TRBD2 (5 bases). This CDR3 has 12 amino acids. In germline, CDR1 is LNHDA, CDR2 SQIVND (reference sequence). Trimming took off 6 bases at V and 5 bases at J, with 10 bases between the two ends. CDR3 sequence: CASRQSGETQYF. In nucleotides, the CDR3 is TGTGCCAGTAGGCAGTCGGGGGAGACCCAGTACTTC.

For this clonotype: This could be a read error, since a much larger clone is one nucleotide away. The chain joins TRBV5-6 to TRBJ2-5; D is possibly TRBD2 (5 bases). V lost 2 bases to trimming and J lost 5 bases, with 13 bases between them. Germline CDR1 reads SGHDT; CDR2 reads YYEEEE. The CDR3 is 14 residues long. CDR3 amino acids: CASSFSLAEETQYF. CDR3 in DNA: TGTGCCAGCAGCTTTAGTCTAGCCGAGGAGACCCAGTACTTC.

This clonotype was detected ten times or more. Just one base apart from a much larger clone, this may be a read error. The chain has TRBV11-2 and TRBJ1-4, with D unresolved. This CDR3 is 13 amino acids long. Per the germline V gene, CDR1 is SGHAT and CDR2 is FQNNGV. DNA of the CDR3: TGTGCCAGCAGCTTAGAACCAAATGAAAAACTGGTTTTT. This codes for CASSLEPNEKLVF.

A note on this clonotype: This may arise from a read error, as a much more abundant clone is one base away. The J gene is TRBJ2-4, the V gene TRBV28; D is perhaps TRBD2 (6 bases). V was pared by 10 bases and J by 3 bases, with 16 bases between. This CDR3 has 14 residues. Germline V gene sequence: CDR1 MDHEN, CDR2 SYDVKM. The CDR3 sequence is CANTGRLGKNIQYF. The CDR3, as DNA: TGTGCCAACACTGGGAGGTTAGGCAAAAACATTCAGTACTTC.